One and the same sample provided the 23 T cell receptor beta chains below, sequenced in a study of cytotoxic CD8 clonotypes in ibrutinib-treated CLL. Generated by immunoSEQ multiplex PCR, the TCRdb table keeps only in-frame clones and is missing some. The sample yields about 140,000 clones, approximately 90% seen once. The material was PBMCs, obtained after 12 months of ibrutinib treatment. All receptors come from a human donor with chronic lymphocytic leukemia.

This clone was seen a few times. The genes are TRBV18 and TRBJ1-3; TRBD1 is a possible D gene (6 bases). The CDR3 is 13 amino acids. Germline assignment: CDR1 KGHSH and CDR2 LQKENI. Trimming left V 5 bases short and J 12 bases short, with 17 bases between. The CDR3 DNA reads TGTGCCAGCTCATTCGGACAGCGCGCGAACATATATTTT. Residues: CASSFGQRANIYF.

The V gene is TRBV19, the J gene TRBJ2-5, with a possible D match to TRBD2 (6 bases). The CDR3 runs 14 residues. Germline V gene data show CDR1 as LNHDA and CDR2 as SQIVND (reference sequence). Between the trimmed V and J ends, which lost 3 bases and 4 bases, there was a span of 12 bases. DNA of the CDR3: TGTGCCAGTAGTATCGCGGGGCGAGGAGAGACCCAGTACTTC. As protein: CASSIAGRGETQYF.

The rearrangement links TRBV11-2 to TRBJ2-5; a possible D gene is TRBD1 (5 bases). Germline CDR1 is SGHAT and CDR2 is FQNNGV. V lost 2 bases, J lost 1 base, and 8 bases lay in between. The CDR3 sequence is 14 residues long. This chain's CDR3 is CASSLWGGQETQYF. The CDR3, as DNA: TGTGCCAGCAGCTTATGGGGCGGCCAAGAGACCCAGTACTTC.

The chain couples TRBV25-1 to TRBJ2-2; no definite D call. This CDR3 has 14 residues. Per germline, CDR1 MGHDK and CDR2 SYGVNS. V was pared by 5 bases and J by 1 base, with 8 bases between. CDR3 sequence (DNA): TGTGCCAGCAGTTTAAATGGGAACACCGGGGAGCTGTTTTTT. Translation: CASSLNGNTGELFF.

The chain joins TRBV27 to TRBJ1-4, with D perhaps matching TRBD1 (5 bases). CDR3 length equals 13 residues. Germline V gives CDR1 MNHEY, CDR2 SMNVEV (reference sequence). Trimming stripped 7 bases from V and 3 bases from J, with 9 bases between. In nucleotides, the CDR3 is TGTGCCAGCAAGACAGCTCCTAATGAAAAACTGTTTTTT. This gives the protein CASKTAPNEKLFF.

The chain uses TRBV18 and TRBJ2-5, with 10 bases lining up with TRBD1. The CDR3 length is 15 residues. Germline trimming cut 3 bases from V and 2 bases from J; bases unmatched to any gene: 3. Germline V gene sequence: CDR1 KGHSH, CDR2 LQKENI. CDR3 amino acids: CASSPRDRGQETQYF. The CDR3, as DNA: TGTGCCAGCTCACCCCGGGACAGGGGTCAAGAGACCCAGTACTTC.

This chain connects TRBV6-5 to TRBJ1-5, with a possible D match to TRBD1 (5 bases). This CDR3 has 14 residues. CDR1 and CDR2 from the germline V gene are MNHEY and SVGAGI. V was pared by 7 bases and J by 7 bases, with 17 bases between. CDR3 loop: CASTKAGGGQPQHF. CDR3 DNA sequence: TGTGCCAGCACCAAGGCCGGGGGGGGGCAGCCCCAGCATTTT.

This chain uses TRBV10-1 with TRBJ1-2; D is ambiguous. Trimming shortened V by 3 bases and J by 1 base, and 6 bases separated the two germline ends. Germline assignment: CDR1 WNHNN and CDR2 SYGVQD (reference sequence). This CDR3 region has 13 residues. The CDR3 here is CASSDSHNYGYTF. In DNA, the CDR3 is TGCGCCAGCAGTGACAGCCATAACTATGGCTACACCTTC.

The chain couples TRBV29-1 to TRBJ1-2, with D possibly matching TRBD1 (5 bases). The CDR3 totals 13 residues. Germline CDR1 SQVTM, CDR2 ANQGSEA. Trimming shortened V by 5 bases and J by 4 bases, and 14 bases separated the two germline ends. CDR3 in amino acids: CSVRSRDVYGYTF. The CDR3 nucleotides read TGCAGCGTTCGGTCCCGGGACGTCTATGGCTACACCTTC.

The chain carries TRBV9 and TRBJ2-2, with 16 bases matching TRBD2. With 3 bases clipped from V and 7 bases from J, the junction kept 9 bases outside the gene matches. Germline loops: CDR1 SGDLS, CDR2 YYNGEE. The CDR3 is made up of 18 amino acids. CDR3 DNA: TGTGCCAGCAGCGCCGGGACTAGCGGGAGGGCCTTGGTCGGGGAGCTGTTTTTT. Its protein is CASSAGTSGRALVGELFF.

The DNA of the CDR3 is TGTGCCAGCAGCTTTGGACGGTCCGGCGAGCAGTTCTTC. The encoded protein is CASSFGRSGEQFF. V gene TRBV14 combines with J gene TRBJ2-1, with D hard to call. The CDR3 extends over 13 amino acids. CDR1 SGHDN and CDR2 FVKESK come from the germline V gene. Trimming removed 5 bases at V and 10 bases at J, with 15 bases between.

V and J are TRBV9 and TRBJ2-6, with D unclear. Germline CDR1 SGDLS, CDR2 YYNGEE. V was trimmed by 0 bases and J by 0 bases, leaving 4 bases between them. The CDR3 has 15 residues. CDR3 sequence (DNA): TGTGCCAGCAGCGTAGGAGACTCTGGGGCCAACGTCCTGACTTTC. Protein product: CASSVGDSGANVLTF.

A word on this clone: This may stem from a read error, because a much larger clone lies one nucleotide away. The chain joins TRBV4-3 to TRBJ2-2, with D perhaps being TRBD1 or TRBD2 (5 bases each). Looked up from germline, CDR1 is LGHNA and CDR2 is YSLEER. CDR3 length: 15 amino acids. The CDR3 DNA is TGCGCCAGCGGCCAAGACCAGGGACACACCGGGGAGCTGTTTTTT. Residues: CASGQDQGHTGELFF.

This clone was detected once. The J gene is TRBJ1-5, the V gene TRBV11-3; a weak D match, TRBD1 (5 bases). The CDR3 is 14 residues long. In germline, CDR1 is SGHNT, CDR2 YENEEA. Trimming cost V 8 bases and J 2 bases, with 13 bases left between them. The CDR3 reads CASYPRGGNQPQHF. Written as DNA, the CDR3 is TGTGCCAGCTACCCGAGGGGCGGCAATCAGCCCCAGCATTTT.

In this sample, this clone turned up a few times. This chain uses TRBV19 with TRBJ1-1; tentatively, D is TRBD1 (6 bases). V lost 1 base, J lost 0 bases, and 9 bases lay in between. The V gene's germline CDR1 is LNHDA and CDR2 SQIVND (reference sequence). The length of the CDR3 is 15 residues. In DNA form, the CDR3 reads TGTGCCAGTAGTATAGCACAGGGCCTGAACACTGAAGCTTTCTTT. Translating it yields CASSIAQGLNTEAFF.

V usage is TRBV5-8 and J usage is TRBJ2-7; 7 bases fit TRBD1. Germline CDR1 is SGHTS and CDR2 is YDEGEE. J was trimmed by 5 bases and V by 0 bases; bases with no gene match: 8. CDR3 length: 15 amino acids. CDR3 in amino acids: CASSLGTGVLDEQYF. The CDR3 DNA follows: TGTGCCAGCAGCTTGGGGACAGGAGTGTTGGACGAGCAGTACTTC.

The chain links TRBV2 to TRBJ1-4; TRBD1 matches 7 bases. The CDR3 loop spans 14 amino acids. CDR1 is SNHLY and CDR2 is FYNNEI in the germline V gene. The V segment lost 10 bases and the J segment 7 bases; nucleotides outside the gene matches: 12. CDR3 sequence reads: CATRAGQQGEKLFF. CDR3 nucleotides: TGTGCCACGCGAGCGGGACAGCAAGGTGAAAAACTGTTTTTT.

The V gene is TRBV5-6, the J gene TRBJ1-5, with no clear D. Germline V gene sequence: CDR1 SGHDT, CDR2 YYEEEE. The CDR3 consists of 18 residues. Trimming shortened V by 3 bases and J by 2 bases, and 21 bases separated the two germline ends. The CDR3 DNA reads TGTGCCAGCAGCTGGGTGAGGTGGTCTGGTTCGGGCAATCAGCCCCAGCATTTT. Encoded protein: CASSWVRWSGSGNQPQHF.

The CDR3 here is CASSLLQGPGNTIYF. CDR3 nucleotide sequence: TGTGCCAGCAGTTTGTTACAGGGTCCTGGAAACACCATATATTTT. V usage is TRBV27 and J usage is TRBJ1-3; D might be TRBD1 (6 bases). This CDR3 comprises 15 residues. Germline CDR1 is MNHEY and CDR2 is SMNVEV (reference sequence). Trimming took 3 bases from V and 2 from J, leaving 11 bases between them.

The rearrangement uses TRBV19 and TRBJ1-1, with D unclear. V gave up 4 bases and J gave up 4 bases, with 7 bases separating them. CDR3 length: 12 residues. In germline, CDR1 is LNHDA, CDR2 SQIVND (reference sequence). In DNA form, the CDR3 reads TGTGCCAGTAGTAGGGATCCCACTGAAGCTTTCTTT. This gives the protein CASSRDPTEAFF. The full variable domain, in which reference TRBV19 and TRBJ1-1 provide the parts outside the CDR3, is DGGITQSPKYLFRKEGQNVTLSCEQNLNHDAMYWYRQDPGQGLRLIYYSQIVNDFQKGDIAEGYSVSREKKESFPLTVTSAQKNPTAFYLCASSRDPTEAFFGQGTRLTVV.

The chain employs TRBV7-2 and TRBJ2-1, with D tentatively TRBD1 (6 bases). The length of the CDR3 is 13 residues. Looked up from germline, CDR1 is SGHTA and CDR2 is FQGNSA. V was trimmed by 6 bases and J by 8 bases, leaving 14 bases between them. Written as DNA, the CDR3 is TGTGCCAGCAGACAGGGAATTAGCGATGAGCAGTTCTTC. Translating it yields CASRQGISDEQFF.

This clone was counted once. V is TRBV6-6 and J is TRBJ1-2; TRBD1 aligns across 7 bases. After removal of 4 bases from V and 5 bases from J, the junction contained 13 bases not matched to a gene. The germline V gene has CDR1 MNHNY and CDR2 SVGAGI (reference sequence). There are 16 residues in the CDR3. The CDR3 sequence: CASSLRGQSSSYGYTF. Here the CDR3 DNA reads TGTGCCAGCAGTTTAAGGGGACAGTCTTCTTCTTATGGCTACACCTTC.

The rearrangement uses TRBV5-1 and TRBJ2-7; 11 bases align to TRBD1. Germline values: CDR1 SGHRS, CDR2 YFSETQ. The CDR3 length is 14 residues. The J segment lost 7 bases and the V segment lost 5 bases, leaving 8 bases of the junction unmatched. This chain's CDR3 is CASRPGTGGLEQYF. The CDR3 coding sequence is TGCGCCAGCAGGCCCGGGACAGGGGGTCTTGAGCAGTACTTC.